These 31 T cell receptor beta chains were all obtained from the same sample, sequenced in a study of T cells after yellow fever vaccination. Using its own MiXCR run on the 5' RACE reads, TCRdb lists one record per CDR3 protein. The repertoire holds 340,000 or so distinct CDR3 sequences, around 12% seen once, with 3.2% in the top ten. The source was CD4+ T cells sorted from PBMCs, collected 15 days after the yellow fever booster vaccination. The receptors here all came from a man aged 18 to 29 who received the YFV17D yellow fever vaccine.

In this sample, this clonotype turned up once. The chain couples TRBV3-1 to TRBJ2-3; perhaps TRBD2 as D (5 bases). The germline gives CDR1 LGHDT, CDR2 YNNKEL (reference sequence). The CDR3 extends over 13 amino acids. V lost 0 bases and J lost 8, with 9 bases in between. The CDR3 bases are TGTGCCAGCAGCCAAGATGAAGGGAGTACGCAGTATTTT. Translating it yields CASSQDEGSTQYF.

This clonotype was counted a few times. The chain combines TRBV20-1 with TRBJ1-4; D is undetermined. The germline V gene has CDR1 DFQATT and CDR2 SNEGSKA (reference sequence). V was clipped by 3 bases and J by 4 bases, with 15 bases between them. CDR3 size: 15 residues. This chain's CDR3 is CSASLAGFGNEKLFF. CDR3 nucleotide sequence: TGCAGTGCTAGCCTTGCGGGGTTTGGTAATGAAAAACTGTTTTTT.

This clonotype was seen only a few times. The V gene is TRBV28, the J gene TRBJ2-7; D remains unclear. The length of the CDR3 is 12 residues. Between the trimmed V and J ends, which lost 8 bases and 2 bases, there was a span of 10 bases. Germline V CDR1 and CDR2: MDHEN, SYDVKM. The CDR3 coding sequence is TGTGCCAGCTCCAAGGGTACCTACGAGCAGTACGTC. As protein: CASSKGTYEQYV.

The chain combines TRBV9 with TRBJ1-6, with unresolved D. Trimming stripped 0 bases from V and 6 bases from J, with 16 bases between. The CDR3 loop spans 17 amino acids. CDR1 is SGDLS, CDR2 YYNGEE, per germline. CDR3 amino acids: CASSVEAGRNINSPLHF. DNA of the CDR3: TGTGCCAGCAGCGTAGAGGCAGGCCGAAATATTAATTCACCCCTCCACTTT.

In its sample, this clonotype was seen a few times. The CDR3 region is CSARRPGANVLTF. CDR3 sequence (DNA): TGCAGTGCTAGGCGCCCCGGGGCCAACGTCCTGACTTTC. The V gene is TRBV20-1, the J gene TRBJ2-6; D not certain. Germline CDR1 is DFQATT and CDR2 is SNEGSKA (reference sequence). This CDR3 has 13 amino acids. V was trimmed by 3 bases and J by 4 bases, leaving 7 bases between them.

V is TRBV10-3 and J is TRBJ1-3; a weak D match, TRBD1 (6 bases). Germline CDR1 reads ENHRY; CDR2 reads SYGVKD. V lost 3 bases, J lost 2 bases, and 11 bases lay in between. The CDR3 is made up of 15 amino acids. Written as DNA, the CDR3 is TGTGCCATCAGTGACCTCGGGGGCCCTGGAAACACCATATATTTT. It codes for CAISDLGGPGNTIYF.

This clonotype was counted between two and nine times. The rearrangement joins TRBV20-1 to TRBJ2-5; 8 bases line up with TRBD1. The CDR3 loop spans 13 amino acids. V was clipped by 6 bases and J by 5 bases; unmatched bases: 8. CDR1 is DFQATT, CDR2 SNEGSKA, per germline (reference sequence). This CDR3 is CSAATDREETQYF. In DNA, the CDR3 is TGCAGTGCCGCTACGGACAGGGAGGAGACCCAGTACTTC.

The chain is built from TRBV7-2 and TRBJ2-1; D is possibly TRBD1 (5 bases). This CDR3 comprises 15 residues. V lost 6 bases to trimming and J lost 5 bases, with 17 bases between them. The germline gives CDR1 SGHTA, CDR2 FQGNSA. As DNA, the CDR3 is TGTGCCAGCAGAACCGGAAGGGGTGACCACAATGAGCAGTTCTTC. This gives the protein CASRTGRGDHNEQFF.

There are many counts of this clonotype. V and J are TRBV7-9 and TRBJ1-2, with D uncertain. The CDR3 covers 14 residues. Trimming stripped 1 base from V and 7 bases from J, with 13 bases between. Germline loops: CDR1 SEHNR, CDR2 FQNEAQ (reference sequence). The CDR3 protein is CASSLGDTMRGYTF. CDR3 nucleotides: TGTGCCAGCAGCTTAGGGGATACTATGCGTGGCTACACCTTC.

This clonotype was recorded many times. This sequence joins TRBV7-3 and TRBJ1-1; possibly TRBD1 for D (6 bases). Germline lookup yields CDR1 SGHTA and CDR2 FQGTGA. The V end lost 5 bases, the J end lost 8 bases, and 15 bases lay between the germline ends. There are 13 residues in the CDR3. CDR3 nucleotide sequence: TGTGCCAGCAGCCCTGGGACACCGCGGGAAGCTTTCTTT. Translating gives CASSPGTPREAFF.

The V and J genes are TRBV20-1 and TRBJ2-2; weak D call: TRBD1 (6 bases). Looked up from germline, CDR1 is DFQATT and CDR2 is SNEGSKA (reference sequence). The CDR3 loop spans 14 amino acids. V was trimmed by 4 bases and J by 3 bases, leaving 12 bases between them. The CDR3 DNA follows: TGCAGTGCTAACTCCGGGACACACACCGGGGAGCTGTTTTTT. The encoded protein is CSANSGTHTGELFF.

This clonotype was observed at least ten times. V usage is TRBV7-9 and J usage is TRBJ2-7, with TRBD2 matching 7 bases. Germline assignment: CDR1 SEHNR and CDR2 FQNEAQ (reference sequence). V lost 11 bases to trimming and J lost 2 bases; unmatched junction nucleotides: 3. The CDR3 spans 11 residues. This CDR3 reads CAGGDAYEQYF. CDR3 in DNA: TGTGCCGGGGGGGATGCCTACGAGCAGTACTTC. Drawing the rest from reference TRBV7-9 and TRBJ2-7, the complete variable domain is DTGVSQNPRHKITKRGQNVTFRCDPISEHNRLYWYRQTLGQGPEFLTYFQNEAQLEKSRLLSDRFSAERPKGSFSTLEIQRTEQGDSAMYLCAGGDAYEQYFGPGTRLTVT.

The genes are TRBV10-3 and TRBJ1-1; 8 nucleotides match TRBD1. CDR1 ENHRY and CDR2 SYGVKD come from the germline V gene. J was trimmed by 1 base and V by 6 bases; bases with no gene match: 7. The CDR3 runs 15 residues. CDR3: CAISTPGTGNTEAFF. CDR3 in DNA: TGTGCCATCAGCACACCGGGGACAGGGAACACTGAAGCTTTCTTT.

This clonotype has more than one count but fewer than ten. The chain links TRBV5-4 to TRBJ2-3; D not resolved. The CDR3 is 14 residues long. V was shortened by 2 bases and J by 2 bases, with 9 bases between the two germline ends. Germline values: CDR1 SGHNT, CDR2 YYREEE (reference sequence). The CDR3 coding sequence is TGTGCCAGCAGCTTCCGTGGCATCACAGATACGCAGTATTTT. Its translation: CASSFRGITDTQYF.

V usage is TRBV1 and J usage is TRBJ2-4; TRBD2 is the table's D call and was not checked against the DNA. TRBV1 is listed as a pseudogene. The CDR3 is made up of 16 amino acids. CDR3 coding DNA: TGCACCAGCAGCCAAGCCGGCCATCCGATGAAGTGGATTCAGTACTTC. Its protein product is CTSSQAGHPMKWIQYF.

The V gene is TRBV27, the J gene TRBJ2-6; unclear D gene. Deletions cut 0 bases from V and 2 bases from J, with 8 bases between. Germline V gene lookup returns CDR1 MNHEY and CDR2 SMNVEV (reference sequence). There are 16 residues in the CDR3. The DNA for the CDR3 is TGTGCCAGCAGTTTATCGGCGACCGCTGGGGCCAACGTCCTGACTTTC. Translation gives CASSLSATAGANVLTF.

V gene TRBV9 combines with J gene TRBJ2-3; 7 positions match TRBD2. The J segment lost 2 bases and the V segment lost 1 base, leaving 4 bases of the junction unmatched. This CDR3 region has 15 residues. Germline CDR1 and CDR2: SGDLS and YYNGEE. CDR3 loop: CASSVFRDYTDTQYF. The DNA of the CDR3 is TGTGCCAGCAGCGTATTCCGGGACTACACAGATACGCAGTATTTT.

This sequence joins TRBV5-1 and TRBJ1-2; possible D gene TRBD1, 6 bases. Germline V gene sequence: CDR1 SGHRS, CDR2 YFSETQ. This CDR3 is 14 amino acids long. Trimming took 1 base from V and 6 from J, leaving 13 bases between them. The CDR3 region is CASSLTGKEDGYTF. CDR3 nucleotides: TGCGCCAGCAGCTTGACAGGGAAGGAAGATGGCTACACCTTC. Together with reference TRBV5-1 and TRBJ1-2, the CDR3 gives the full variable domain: KAGVTQTPRYLIKTRGQQVTLSCSPISGHRSVSWYQQTPGQGLQFLFEYFSETQRNKGNFPGRFSGRQFSNSRSEMNVSTLELGDSALYLCASSLTGKEDGYTFGSGTRLTVV.

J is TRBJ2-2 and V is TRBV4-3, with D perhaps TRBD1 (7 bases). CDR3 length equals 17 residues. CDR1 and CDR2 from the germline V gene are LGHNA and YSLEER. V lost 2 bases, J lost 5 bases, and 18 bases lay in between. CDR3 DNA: TGCGCCAGCAGCCAAATCTTTGGAGGGGGCCGGACCGGGGAGCTGTTTTTT. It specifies CASSQIFGGGRTGELFF.

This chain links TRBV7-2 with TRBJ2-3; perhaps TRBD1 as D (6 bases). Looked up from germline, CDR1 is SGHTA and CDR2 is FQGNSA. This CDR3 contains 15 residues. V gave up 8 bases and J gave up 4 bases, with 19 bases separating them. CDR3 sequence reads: CASCPGSGGADTQYF. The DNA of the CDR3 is TGTGCCAGCTGCCCCGGGTCTGGGGGCGCAGATACGCAGTATTTT.

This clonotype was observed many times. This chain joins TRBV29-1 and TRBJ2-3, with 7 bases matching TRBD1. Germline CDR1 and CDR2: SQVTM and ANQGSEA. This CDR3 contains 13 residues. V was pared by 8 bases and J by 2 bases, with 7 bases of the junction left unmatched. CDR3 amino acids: CSTRGSPTDTQYF. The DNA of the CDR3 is TGCAGCACCAGGGGGTCACCCACAGATACGCAGTATTTT.

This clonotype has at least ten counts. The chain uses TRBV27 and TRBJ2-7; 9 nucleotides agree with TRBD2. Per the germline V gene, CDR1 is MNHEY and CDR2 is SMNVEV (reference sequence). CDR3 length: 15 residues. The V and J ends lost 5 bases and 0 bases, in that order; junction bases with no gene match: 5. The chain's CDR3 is CASSRTSASSYEQYF. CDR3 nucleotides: TGTGCCAGCAGTCGGACTAGCGCGAGCTCCTACGAGCAGTACTTC.

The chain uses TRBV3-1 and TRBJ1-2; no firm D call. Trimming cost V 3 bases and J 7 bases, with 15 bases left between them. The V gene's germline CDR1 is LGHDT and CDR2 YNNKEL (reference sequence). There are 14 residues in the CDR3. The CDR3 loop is CASSQVDRVGGYTF. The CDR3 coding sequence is TGTGCCAGCAGCCAGGTAGACCGGGTTGGTGGCTACACCTTC.

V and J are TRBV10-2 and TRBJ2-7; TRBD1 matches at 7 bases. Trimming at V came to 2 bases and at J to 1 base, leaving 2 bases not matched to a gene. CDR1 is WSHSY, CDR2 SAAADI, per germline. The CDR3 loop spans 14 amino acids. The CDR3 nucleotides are TGCGCCAGCAGTGAGGCAGGGGGTTCCTACGAGCAGTACTTC. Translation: CASSEAGGSYEQYF.

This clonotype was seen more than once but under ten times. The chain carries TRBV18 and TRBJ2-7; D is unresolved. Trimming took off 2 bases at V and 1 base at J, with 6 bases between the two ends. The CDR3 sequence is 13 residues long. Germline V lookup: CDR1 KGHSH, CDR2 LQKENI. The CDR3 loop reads CASSPSQSYEQYF. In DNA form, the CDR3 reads TGTGCCAGCTCACCATCGCAGTCCTACGAGCAGTACTTC.

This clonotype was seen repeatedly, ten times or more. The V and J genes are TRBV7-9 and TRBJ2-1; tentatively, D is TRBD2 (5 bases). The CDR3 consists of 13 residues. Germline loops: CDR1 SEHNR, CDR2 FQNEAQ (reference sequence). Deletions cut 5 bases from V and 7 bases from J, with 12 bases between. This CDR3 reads CASSRGGGNEQFF. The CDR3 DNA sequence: TGTGCCAGCAGCCGAGGAGGTGGGAATGAGCAGTTCTTC. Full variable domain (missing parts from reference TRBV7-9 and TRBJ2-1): DTGVSQNPRHKITKRGQNVTFRCDPISEHNRLYWYRQTLGQGPEFLTYFQNEAQLEKSRLLSDRFSAERPKGSFSTLEIQRTEQGDSAMYLCASSRGGGNEQFFGPGTRLTVL.

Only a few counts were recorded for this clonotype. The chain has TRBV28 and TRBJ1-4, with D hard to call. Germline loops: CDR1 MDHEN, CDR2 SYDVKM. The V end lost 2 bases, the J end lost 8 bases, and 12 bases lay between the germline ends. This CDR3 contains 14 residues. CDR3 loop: CASSLVDLREKLFF. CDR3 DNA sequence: TGTGCCAGCAGTTTAGTGGATTTGAGGGAAAAACTGTTTTTT.

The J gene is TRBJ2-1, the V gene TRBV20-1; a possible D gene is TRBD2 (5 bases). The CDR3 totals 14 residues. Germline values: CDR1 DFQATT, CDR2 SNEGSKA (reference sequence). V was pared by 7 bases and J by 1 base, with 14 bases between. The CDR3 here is CSVSSGASYNEQFF. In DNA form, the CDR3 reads TGCAGTGTATCCAGCGGAGCATCCTACAATGAGCAGTTCTTC.

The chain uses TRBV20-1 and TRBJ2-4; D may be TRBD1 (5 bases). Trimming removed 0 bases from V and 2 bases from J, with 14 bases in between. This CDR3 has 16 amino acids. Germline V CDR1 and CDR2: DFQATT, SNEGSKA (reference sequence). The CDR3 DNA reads TGCAGTGCTAGAGACCCCCTGGCAGGGACCAAAAACATTCAGTACTTC. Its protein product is CSARDPLAGTKNIQYF.

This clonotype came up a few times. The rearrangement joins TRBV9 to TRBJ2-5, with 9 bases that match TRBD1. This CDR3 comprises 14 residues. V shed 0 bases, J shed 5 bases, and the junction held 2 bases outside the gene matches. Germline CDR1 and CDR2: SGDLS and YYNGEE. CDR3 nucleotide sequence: TGTGCCAGCAGCGTAGGGACAGGGGCGGAGACCCAGTACTTC. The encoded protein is CASSVGTGAETQYF.

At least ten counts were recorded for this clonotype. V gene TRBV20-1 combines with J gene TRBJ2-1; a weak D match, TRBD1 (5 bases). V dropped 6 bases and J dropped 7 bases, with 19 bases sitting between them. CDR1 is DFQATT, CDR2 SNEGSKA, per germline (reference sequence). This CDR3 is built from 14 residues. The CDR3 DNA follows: TGCAGTGCCGACGCGGCAGGGAAGTGGAATGAGCAGTTCTTC. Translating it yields CSADAAGKWNEQFF.